The sequence of this T cell receptor beta chain was determined in a study of shared clonotypes between healthy human individuals. Turning to the study itself: The people who gave samples were two women and a few men aged 18 to 49.

Deep level was the assay's run setting. Unsorted PBMC DNA went through sequencing on ten immunoSEQ deep assay plates. Using immunoSEQ multiplex PCR, the repertoire was profiled, and TCRdb retains in-frame clones only, with some absent. The sample carries some 530,000 clones, approximately 81% recorded once. The sequence was obtained from a woman in her thirties or forties in good health. Some clones in this sample may be carry-over from other donors' samples. Sequencing was done on a sample of PBMCs.

CDR3 loop: CAWSVWDEQYF. The CDR3 region has the DNA TGTGCCTGGAGTGTCTGGGACGAGCAGTACTTC. V and J are TRBV30 and TRBJ2-7; D is unclear. This CDR3 region has 11 residues. Trimming cost V 0 bases and J 5 bases, with 5 bases left between them. Germline V gene data show CDR1 as GTSNPN and CDR2 as SVGIG (reference sequence).